This T cell receptor beta chain was sequenced during a study of blood T cells in healthy people across ages. Sample-barcoded 5' priming and a J-beta primer mix drove a second PCR of roughly 7 to 11 cycles. Via MiXCR, TCRdb re-called the 5' RACE reads, giving one row per CDR3 protein. The sample has 1.2 million to 1.5 million distinct CDR3 sequences; approximately 60% are singletons. Germline lookup yields CDR1 SEHNR and CDR2 FQNEAQ (reference sequence). The CDR3 sequence is 15 residues long. This clonotype was picked up one time. One end of the junction is discordant with germline, which a read error may explain.

The chain combines TRBV7-9 with TRBJ2-1, with D possibly called TRBD1 or TRBD2 (5 bases each). The sequencing sample was made of blood. The origin of this receptor is a man in his late teens or twenties in good health. Written as DNA, the CDR3 is TGTACCAGCACACCTCAGGGAGAGGCCTACAATGAGCAGTTCTTC. Its translation: CTSTPQGEAYNEQFF.